Below, 14 T cell receptor beta chains from the same sample are listed, as sequenced in a study of cytomegalovirus exposure and HLA in healthy donors (dated by TCRdb to about 2017). The library was built by means of the immunoSEQ multiplex PCR assay. A mixture of 60 forward primers for TCR Vbeta segments and 13 reverse primers for TCR Jbeta segments was used in the multiplex PCR. This is the immuneACCESS table as TCRdb keeps it, with only in-frame sequences that have V and J called. A part of the clones is gone; compared with another copy, unresolved V genes explain less than half, and the rest is unexplained. The sample table contains about 120,000 clones; only one count was recorded for roughly 70% of them. In total, the top ten clones hold about 2.7% of the sample. The material sequenced was PBMCs. The receptors here all came from a woman aged 40 to 55 in good health and CMV-seropositive.

The V and J genes are TRBV5-6 and TRBJ1-2; D is possibly TRBD1 (5 bases). CDR3 length: 14 amino acids. Trimming removed 2 bases from V and 12 bases from J, with 20 bases in between. Germline V CDR1 and CDR2: SGHDT, YYEEEE. CDR3 nucleotide sequence: TGTGCCAGCAGCTTACCGGCCAGGGAGGCCCAAAACACCTTC. Its translation: CASSLPAREAQNTF.

The J gene is TRBJ2-7, the V gene TRBV5-4; no definite D call. The germline V gene has CDR1 SGHNT and CDR2 YYREEE (reference sequence). This CDR3 has 15 amino acids. The germline V and J ends were trimmed by 1 base and 0 bases, with 11 bases remaining between them. Written as DNA, the CDR3 is TGTGCCAGCAGCTTGCCCACATCGCCCTCCTACGAGCAGTACTTC. Translating gives CASSLPTSPSYEQYF. The full variable domain, in which reference TRBV5-4 and TRBJ2-7 provide the parts outside the CDR3, is ETGVTQSPTHLIKTRGQQVTLRCSSQSGHNTVSWYQQALGQGPQFIFQYYREEENGRGNFPPRFSGLQFPNYSSELNVNALELDDSALYLCASSLPTSPSYEQYFGPGTRLTVT.

The chain couples TRBV7-9 to TRBJ1-2; 9 nucleotides match TRBD1. The ends lost 1 base at V and 7 bases at J; junction bases unmatched: 4. The CDR3 has 14 amino acids. Germline loops: CDR1 SEHNR, CDR2 FQNEAQ (reference sequence). CDR3 protein: CASSLGQGGGGYTF. CDR3 nucleotides: TGTGCCAGCAGCTTAGGACAGGGGGGCGGTGGCTACACCTTC.

This rearrangement joins TRBV29-1 to TRBJ2-5; 7 bases map to TRBD2. Germline loops: CDR1 SQVTM, CDR2 ANQGSEA. The J segment lost 0 bases and the V segment lost 5 bases, leaving 6 bases of the junction unmatched. The CDR3 has 14 amino acids. The CDR3 protein is CSVINGRYQETQYF. The CDR3 DNA reads TGCAGCGTTATTAACGGGAGGTACCAAGAGACCCAGTACTTC.

This sequence joins TRBV5-1 and TRBJ1-1; unclear D gene. This CDR3 has 14 amino acids. Per germline, CDR1 SGHRS and CDR2 YFSETQ. Trimming took 3 bases from V and 5 from J, leaving 14 bases between them. CDR3 coding DNA: TGCGCCAGCAGCTGGACTAGAGGAGGGACTGAAGCTTTCTTT. This codes for CASSWTRGGTEAFF. The full variable domain, with the rest looked up from reference TRBV5-1 and TRBJ1-1, is KAGVTQTPRYLIKTRGQQVTLSCSPISGHRSVSWYQQTPGQGLQFLFEYFSETQRNKGNFPGRFSGRQFSNSRSEMNVSTLELGDSALYLCASSWTRGGTEAFFGQGTRLTVV.

The rearrangement links TRBV5-1 to TRBJ1-4, with D tentatively TRBD1 (5 bases). There are 15 residues in the CDR3. Germline loops: CDR1 SGHRS, CDR2 YFSETQ. Deletions cut 4 bases from V and 2 bases from J, with 12 bases between. The CDR3 bases are TGCGCCAGCAGCGCCGGGGGTCCTACTAATGAAAAACTGTTTTTT. Encoded protein: CASSAGGPTNEKLFF.

CDR3 in amino acids: CASSQEGGSNQPQHF. The CDR3 nucleotides read TGTGCCAGCAGCCAAGAAGGGGGAAGCAATCAGCCCCAGCATTTT. The chain uses TRBV4-2 and TRBJ1-5; tentatively, D is TRBD1 (6 bases). V was cut by 0 bases and J by 1 base, with 7 bases left in between. CDR3 length: 15 residues. Germline CDR1 is LGHNA and CDR2 is YNFKEQ.

This chain links TRBV2 with TRBJ2-1, with 7 positions matching TRBD1. The CDR3 loop spans 11 amino acids. Germline assignment: CDR1 SNHLY and CDR2 FYNNEI. V lost 8 bases and J lost 10; bases outside the gene matches: 5. The CDR3: CASDRVDEQFF. As DNA, the CDR3 is TGTGCCAGCGACAGGGTCGACGAGCAGTTCTTC.

The chain is built from TRBV19 and TRBJ2-1, with TRBD2 as a possible D gene (5 bases). The CDR3 contains 15 residues. Germline V gene lookup returns CDR1 LNHDA and CDR2 SQIVND (reference sequence). V was pared by 6 bases and J by 10 bases, with 22 bases between. In nucleotides, the CDR3 is TGTGCCAGTAGCACATTCCCCGGGGTGTCGGAGGAGCAGTTCTTC. Translation gives CASSTFPGVSEEQFF.

This clone has only a few counts. The chain combines TRBV30 with TRBJ2-1; 11 bases align to TRBD2. V lost 1 base to trimming and J lost 0 bases; unmatched junction nucleotides: 5. The CDR3 extends over 17 amino acids. Germline V gives CDR1 GTSNPN, CDR2 SVGIG (reference sequence). For the CDR3, the DNA is TGTGCCTGGAGTGGGTTCACTAGCGGGAGCTCCTACAATGAGCAGTTCTTC. Protein sequence: CAWSGFTSGSSYNEQFF.

V is TRBV19 and J is TRBJ2-5; TRBD1 aligns across 10 bases. Germline lookup yields CDR1 LNHDA and CDR2 SQIVND (reference sequence). The CDR3 consists of 14 residues. V trimming: 5 bases; J trimming: 8 bases; junction bases outside the gene matches: 8. CDR3 region: CASSGTGVLDTQYF. The CDR3 coding sequence is TGTGCCAGTAGTGGGACAGGGGTCCTTGATACCCAGTACTTC.

This rearrangement joins TRBV5-1 to TRBJ1-5, with 9 bases lining up with TRBD1. Germline assignment: CDR1 SGHRS and CDR2 YFSETQ. This CDR3 comprises 14 residues. V lost 5 bases to trimming and J lost 6 bases; unmatched junction nucleotides: 6. The CDR3 DNA reads TGCGCCAGCAGTGAGACAGGGGGTTCTCAGCCCCAGCATTTT. Amino acids: CASSETGGSQPQHF.

This clone was detected once. CDR3 protein: CASSPAGGAGKAFF. CDR3 DNA: TGTGCCAGCAGTCCCGCAGGGGGCGCGGGTAAAGCTTTCTTT. J is TRBJ1-1 and V is TRBV27; 8 bases agree with TRBD1. With 5 bases clipped from V and 9 bases from J, the junction kept 11 bases outside the gene matches. Germline V gene data show CDR1 as MNHEY and CDR2 as SMNVEV (reference sequence). This CDR3 is built from 14 residues.

The chain links TRBV7-2 to TRBJ1-5; TRBD1 matches at 11 bases. The CDR3 runs 14 residues. V was clipped by 5 bases and J by 5 bases; unmatched bases: 2. The V gene's germline CDR1 is SGHTA and CDR2 FQGNSA. The CDR3 sequence: CASSQDRGHQPQHF. The CDR3 nucleotides are TGTGCCAGCAGCCAGGACAGGGGGCATCAGCCCCAGCATTTT.